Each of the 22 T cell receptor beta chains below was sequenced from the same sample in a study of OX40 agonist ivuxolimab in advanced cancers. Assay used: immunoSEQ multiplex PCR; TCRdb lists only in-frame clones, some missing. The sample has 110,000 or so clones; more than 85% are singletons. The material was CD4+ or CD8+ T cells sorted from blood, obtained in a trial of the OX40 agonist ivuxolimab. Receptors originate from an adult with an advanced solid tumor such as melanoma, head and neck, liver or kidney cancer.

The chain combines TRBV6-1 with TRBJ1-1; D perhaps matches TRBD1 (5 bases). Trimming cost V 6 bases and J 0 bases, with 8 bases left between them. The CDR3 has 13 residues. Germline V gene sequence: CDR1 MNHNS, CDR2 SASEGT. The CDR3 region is CASRTDMNTEAFF. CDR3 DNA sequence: TGTGCCAGCAGGACAGACATGAACACTGAAGCTTTCTTT.

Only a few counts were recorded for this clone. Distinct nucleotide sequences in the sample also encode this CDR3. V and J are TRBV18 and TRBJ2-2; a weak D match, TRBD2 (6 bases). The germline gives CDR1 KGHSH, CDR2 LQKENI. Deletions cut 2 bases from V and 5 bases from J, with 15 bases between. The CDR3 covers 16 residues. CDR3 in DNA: TGTGCCAGCTCACCAGGCAGACTAGTGGGTACCGGGGAGCTGTTTTTT. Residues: CASSPGRLVGTGELFF.

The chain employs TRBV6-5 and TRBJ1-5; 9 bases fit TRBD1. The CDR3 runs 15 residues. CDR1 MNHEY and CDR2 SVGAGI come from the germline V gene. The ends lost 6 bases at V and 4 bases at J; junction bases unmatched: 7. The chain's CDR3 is CASSPGTGFNQPQHF. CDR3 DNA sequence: TGTGCCAGCAGCCCCGGGACAGGGTTTAATCAGCCCCAGCATTTT.

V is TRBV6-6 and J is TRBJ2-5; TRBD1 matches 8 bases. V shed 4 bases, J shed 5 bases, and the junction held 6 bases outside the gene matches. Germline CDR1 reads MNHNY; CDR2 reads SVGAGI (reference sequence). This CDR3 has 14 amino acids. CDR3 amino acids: CASSLTDRAETQYF. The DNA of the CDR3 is TGTGCCAGCAGTTTGACGGACAGGGCGGAGACCCAGTACTTC.

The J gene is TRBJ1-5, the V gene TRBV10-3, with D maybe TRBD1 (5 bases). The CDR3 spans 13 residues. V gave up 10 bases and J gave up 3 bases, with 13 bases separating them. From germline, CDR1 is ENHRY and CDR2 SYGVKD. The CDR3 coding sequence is TGTGCCACCGGGGGGAGCCACAATCAGCCCCAGCATTTT. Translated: CATGGSHNQPQHF.

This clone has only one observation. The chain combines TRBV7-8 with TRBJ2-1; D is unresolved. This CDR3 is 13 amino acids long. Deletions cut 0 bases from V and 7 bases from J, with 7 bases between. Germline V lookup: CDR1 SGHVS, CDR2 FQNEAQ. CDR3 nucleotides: TGTGCCAGCAGCTTAGCAAGATTTAATGAGCAGTTCTTC. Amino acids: CASSLARFNEQFF.

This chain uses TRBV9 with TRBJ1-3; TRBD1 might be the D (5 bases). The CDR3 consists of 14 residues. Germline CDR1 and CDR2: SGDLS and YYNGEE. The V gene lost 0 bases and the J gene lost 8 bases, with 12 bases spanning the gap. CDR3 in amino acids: CASSVDGGEDTIYF. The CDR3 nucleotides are TGTGCCAGCAGCGTAGATGGGGGGGAGGACACCATATATTTT.

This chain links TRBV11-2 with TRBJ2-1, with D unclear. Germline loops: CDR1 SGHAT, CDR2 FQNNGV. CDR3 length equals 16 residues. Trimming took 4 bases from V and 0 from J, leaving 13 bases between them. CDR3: CASSSRSQSSYNEQFF. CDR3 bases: TGTGCCAGCAGCTCCCGCAGCCAGAGCTCCTACAATGAGCAGTTCTTC.

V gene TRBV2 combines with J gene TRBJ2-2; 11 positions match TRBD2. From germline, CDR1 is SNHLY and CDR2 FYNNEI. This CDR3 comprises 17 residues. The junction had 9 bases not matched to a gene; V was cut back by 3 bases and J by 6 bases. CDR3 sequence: CASSDSALAGESGELFF. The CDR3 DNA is TGTGCCAGCAGTGATTCGGCACTAGCGGGGGAGTCCGGGGAGCTGTTTTTT.

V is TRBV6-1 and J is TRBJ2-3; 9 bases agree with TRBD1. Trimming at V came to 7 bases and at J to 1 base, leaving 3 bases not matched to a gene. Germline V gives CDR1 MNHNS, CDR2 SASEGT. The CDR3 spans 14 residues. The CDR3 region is CASMRTGGTDTQYF. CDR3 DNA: TGTGCCAGCATGAGGACAGGGGGCACAGATACGCAGTATTTT.

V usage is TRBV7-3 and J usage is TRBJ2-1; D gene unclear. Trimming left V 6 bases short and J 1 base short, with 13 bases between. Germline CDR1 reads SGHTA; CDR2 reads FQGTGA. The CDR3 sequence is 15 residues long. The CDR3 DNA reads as TGTGCCAGCAGTCGATCTAGTTATTCCTACAATGAGCAGTTCTTC. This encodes CASSRSSYSYNEQFF.

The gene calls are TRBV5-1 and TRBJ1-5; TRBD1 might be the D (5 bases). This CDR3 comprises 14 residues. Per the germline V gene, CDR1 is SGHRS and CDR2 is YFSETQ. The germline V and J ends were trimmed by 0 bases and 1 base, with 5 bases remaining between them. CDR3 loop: CASSLGQSNQPQHF. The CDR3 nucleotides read TGCGCCAGCAGCTTGGGACAGAGCAATCAGCCCCAGCATTTT.

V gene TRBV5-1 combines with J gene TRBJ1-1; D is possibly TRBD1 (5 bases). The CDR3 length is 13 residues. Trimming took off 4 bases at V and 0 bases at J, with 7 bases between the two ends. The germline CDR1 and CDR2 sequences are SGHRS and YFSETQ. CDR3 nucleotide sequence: TGCGCCAGCAGCGTAGGGGTGAACACTGAAGCTTTCTTT. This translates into CASSVGVNTEAFF.

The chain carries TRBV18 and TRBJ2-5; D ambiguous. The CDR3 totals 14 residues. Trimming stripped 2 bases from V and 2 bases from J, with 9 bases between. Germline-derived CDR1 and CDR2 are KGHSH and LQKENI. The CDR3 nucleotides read TGTGCCAGCTCACCAGTTCACGGACAAGAGACCCAGTACTTC. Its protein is CASSPVHGQETQYF. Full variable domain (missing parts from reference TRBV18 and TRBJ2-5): NAGVMQNPRHLVRRRGQEARLRCSPMKGHSHVYWYRQLPEEGLKFMVYLQKENIIDESGMPKERFSAEFPKEGPSILRIQQVVRGDSAAYFCASSPVHGQETQYFGPGTRLLVL.

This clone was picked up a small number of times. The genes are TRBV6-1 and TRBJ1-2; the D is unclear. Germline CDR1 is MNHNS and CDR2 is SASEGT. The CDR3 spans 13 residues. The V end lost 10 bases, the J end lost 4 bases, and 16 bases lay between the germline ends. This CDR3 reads CATPGRSLYGYTF. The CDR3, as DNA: TGTGCCACCCCGGGCAGAAGTCTCTATGGCTACACCTTC.

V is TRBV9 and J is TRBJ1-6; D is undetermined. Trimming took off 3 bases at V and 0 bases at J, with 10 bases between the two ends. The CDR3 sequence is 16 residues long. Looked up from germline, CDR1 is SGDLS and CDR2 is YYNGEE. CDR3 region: CASSAFSNSYNSPLHF. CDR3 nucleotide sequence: TGTGCCAGCAGCGCCTTCAGTAACTCCTATAATTCACCCCTCCACTTT.

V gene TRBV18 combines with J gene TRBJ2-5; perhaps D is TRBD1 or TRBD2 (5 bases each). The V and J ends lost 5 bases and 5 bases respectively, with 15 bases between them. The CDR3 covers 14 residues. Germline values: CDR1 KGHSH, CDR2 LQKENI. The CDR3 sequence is CASSSLGTHETQYF. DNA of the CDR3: TGTGCCAGCTCATCCTTAGGGACCCATGAGACCCAGTACTTC.

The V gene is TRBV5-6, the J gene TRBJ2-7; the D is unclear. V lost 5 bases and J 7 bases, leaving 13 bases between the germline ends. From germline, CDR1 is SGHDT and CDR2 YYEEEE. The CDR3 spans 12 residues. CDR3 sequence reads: CASSSALREQYF. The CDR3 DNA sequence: TGTGCCAGCAGTTCCGCTTTGAGGGAGCAGTACTTC.

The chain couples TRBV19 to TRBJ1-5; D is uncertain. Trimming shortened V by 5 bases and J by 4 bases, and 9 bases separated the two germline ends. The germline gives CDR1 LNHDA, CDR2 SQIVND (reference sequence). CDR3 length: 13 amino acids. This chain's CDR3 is CASSLLQNQPQHF. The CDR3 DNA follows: TGTGCCAGTAGTCTCCTCCAGAATCAGCCCCAGCATTTT.

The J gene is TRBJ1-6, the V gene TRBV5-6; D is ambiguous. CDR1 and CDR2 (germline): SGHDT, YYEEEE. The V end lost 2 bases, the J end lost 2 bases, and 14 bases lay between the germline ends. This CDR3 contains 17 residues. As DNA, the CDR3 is TGTGCCAGCAGCTTTCGATCAGGACGGACCTATAATTCACCCCTCCACTTT. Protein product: CASSFRSGRTYNSPLHF.

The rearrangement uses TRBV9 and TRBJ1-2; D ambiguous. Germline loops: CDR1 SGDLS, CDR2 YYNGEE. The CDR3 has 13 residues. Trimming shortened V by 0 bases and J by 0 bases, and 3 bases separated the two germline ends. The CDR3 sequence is CASSVEANYGYTF. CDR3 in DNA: TGTGCCAGCAGCGTAGAAGCTAACTATGGCTACACCTTC.

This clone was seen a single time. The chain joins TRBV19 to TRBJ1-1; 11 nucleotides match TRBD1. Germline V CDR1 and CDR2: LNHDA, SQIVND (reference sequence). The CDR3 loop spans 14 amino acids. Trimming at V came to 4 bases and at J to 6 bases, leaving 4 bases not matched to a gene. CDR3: CASSKRTGGSEAFF. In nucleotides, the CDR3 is TGTGCCAGTAGTAAGAGGACAGGGGGCTCTGAAGCTTTCTTT.